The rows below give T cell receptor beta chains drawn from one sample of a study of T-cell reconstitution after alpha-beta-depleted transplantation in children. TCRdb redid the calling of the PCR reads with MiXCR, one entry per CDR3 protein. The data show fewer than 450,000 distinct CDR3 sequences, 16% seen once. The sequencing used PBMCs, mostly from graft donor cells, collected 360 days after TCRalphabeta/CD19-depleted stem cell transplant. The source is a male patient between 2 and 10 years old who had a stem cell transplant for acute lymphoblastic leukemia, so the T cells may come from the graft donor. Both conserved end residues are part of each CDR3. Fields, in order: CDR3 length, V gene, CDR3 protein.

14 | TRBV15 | CATSRGGGTYEQYF
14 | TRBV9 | CASSVDPAGVGAFF
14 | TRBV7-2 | CASSLAGVLGVQYF
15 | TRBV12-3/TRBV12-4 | CASSLVQVRNQPQHF
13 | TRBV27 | CASSLNGNNEQFF
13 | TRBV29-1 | CSVEDNAGYEQYF
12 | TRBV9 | CASSAHTGELFF
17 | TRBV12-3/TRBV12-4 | CASSLKYRANGYNEQFF
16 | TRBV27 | CASSFNRGTHLREQYF
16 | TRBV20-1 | CSAIGAGLADQETQYF
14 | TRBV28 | CASSSWTSEETQYF
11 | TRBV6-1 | CASSEDSREDF
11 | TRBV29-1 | CSVVLTGELFF
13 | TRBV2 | CASRQDSSYEQYF
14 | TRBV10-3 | CATSGTTNTGELFF
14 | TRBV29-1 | CSVSGQHMNTEAFF
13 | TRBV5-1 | CASNDQLQETQHF
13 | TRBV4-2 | CASSPLGDQPQHF
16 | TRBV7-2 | CASSLRTSGSGGELFF
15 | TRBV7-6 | CASSPTNRMNTEAFF
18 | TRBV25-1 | CASSEQPGTGNSTDTQYF
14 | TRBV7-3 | CASSLGRNSNEQFF
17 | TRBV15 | CATSSLPQGWENTEAFF
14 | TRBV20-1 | CSATGDRGDNEQFF
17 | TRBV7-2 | CASSFGRAQVRPYEQYF
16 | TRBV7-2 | CASSLMRLENTGELFF
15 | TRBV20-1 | CSARDKWRETGELFF
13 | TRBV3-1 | CASSQVSGREAFF
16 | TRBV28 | CASGGGTGSPHSAQYF
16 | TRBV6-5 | CASSFGGRRSGNTIYF
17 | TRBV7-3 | CASSSLPGLRNTGELFF
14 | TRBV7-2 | CASSLTLAGNIQYF
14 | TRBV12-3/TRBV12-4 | CASSYSGPYNEQFF
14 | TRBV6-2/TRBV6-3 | CASSYLGMNTEAFF
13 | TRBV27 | CASSSVPNTEAFF
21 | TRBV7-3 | CASSLRPTQGARGLGLYEQYF
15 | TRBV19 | CASSIAGNGYTEAFF
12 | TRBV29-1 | CSVGARRETQYF
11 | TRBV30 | CAWAGQETQYF
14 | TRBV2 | CASKAGQGFYEQYF
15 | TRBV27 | CASSLTSGIDNEQFF
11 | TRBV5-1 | CASSLANEQYF
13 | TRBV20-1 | CSALASEGEKLFF
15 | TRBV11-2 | CASSLARKAGGELFF
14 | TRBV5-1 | CASSRGQADNEQFF
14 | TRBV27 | CASTPGWPTDTQYF
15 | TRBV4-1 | CASSQGSRSNEKLFF
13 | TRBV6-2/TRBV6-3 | CASRRGNTGELFF
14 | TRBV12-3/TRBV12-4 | CASSAGGPGNTIYF
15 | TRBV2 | CASSEFRTGNQPQHF
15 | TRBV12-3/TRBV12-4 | CASSSDRGVPDTQYF
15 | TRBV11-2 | CASSPQTLPLWEQYF
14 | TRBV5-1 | CASRTGTGGNEQFF
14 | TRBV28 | CASSPPPNGDTQYF
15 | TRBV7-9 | CASRGDRGLSYEQYF
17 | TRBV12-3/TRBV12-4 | CASSSPPGAIPHNEQFF
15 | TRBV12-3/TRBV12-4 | CASSSTSGGADTQYF
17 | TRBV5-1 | CASSGGQGSGLGTEAFF
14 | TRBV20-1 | CSARNQGGPEKLFF
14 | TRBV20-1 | CSAYALTGDSPLHF